The clone carrying this TCR beta chain showed up many times. Its antigen remains unknown. Described time point: sample taken at primary tumor resection. TCRdb analysed the 5' RACE reads with MiXCR anew, one entry per CDR3 protein. The table shows around 100,000 distinct CDR3 sequences, with about 4.4% occurring only once. The sample comes from a study of spatial heterogeneity in lung cancer. For the study at large: Counts of TCR transcripts in tumor regions correlated strongly with a T cell module score (derived from matched bulk RNA-seq).

Study-wide findings and caveats: How many expanded intratumoral alpha and beta TCRs were present tracked the tumor mutation count, which was a count of nonsynonymous mutations.

Losses at the gene ends were 6 bases for V and 5 bases for J; bases not matched to a gene: 0. The CDR3 covers 11 residues. This specimen was lung tumor tissue, taken at surgery. This sequence originates from a male donor with early-stage non-small cell lung cancer. J is TRBJ1-1 and V is TRBV12-3 or TRBV12-4; 7 nucleotides line up with TRBD1. CDR3 in DNA: TGTGCCAGCAGGGGACAGACTGAAGCTTTCTTT. Its translation: CASRGQTEAFF.